The rows below give T cell receptor beta chains drawn from one sample of a study of T-cell reconstitution after alpha-beta-depleted transplantation in children. TCRdb recomputed calls from the PCR reads with MiXCR, one row per CDR3 protein. Here the sample spans roughly 790,000 distinct CDR3 sequences, approximately 15% being singletons. Sequences were derived from PBMCs, mostly from graft donor cells, sampled 360 days after TCRalphabeta/CD19-depleted stem cell transplant. The origin of the receptors is a male patient aged 10-17 years who had a stem cell transplant for acute lymphoblastic leukemia, so the T cells may come from the graft donor. CDR3s include the opening cysteine and the closing phenylalanine or tryptophan. Each record gives: D gene, J gene, V gene, clone size, CDR3 DNA, CDR3 protein. D genes are given only for firm matches. A clone size is listed for some rows: how often the clone was seen (once, few, many), or a class if it is expanded.

D gene: TRBD2
J gene: TRBJ2-7
V gene: TRBV2
clone size: .
CDR3 DNA: TGTGCCAGCAGTGAAGCTAGCGGGAGTCTCGGCGAGCAGTACTTC
CDR3 protein: CASSEASGSLGEQYF

D gene: .
J gene: TRBJ2-3
V gene: TRBV4-2
clone size: few
CDR3 DNA: TGTGCCAGCAGCCAAGAAGGGGATTGGACAGATACGCAGTATTTT
CDR3 protein: CASSQEGDWTDTQYF

D gene: TRBD2
J gene: TRBJ2-7
V gene: TRBV19
clone size: .
CDR3 DNA: TGTGCCAGTAGTATAAGCGGGAGTATCTACGAGCAGTACTTC
CDR3 protein: CASSISGSIYEQYF

D gene: .
J gene: TRBJ2-1
V gene: TRBV13
clone size: .
CDR3 DNA: TGTGCCAGCAGCTTAATCCGACAGTACCCACTCACCTACAATGAGCAGTTCTTC
CDR3 protein: CASSLIRQYPLTYNEQFF

D gene: TRBD1
J gene: TRBJ2-2
V gene: TRBV20-1
clone size: few
CDR3 DNA: TGCAGTGCTAGAGATCCAGGGGGCATGGACGGGGAGCTGTTTTTT
CDR3 protein: CSARDPGGMDGELFF

D gene: .
J gene: TRBJ1-4
V gene: TRBV6-5
clone size: .
CDR3 DNA: TGTGCCAGCAGTTACTCTCGGGTTGATATCGAAAAACTGTTTTTT
CDR3 protein: CASSYSRVDIEKLFF

D gene: .
J gene: TRBJ2-5
V gene: TRBV7-9
clone size: .
CDR3 DNA: TGTGCCAGCAGCTTAGCGGATTGGGAGACCCAGTACTTC
CDR3 protein: CASSLADWETQYF

D gene: TRBD2
J gene: TRBJ2-7
V gene: TRBV27
clone size: .
CDR3 DNA: TGTGCCAGCAGTTACGGGAGGTTCTACGAGCAGTACTTC
CDR3 protein: CASSYGRFYEQYF

D gene: .
J gene: TRBJ2-6
V gene: TRBV11-2
clone size: .
CDR3 DNA: TGTGCCAGCAGCCCCCACGCGAACTCTGGGGCCAACGTCCTGACTTTC
CDR3 protein: CASSPHANSGANVLTF

D gene: .
J gene: TRBJ1-3
V gene: TRBV20-1
clone size: few
CDR3 DNA: TGCAGTGCTGGTACCTCGGGTGGAAACACCATATATTTT
CDR3 protein: CSAGTSGGNTIYF

D gene: TRBD2
J gene: TRBJ2-1
V gene: TRBV5-4
clone size: few
CDR3 DNA: TGTGCCAGCAGCTTGTTTGAAGCGGGAGGTCAGTTCTTC
CDR3 protein: CASSLFEAGGQFF

D gene: TRBD2
J gene: TRBJ2-2
V gene: TRBV20-1
clone size: many
CDR3 DNA: TGCAGTGCTAGATACAGCGGGAGGGCCGGGGAGCTGTTTTTT
CDR3 protein: CSARYSGRAGELFF

D gene: TRBD1
J gene: TRBJ2-7
V gene: TRBV20-1
clone size: few
CDR3 DNA: TGCAGTGCTAGTTATCCCGGGACAGGGGGCTACGAGCAGTACTTC
CDR3 protein: CSASYPGTGGYEQYF

D gene: .
J gene: TRBJ2-1
V gene: TRBV7-2
clone size: few
CDR3 DNA: TGTGCCAGCAGCTTATCGGGGCGGTACTCCTACAATGAGCAGTTCTTC
CDR3 protein: CASSLSGRYSYNEQFF

D gene: TRBD2
J gene: TRBJ2-1
V gene: TRBV9
clone size: many
CDR3 DNA: TGTGCCAGCAGCGTAGGGGGCAGCGGGGCCTACAATGAGCAGTTCTTC
CDR3 protein: CASSVGGSGAYNEQFF

D gene: .
J gene: TRBJ2-1
V gene: TRBV4-1
clone size: .
CDR3 DNA: TGCGCCAGCAGCCAACCTAAGCAGAACCCCTACAATGAGCAGTTCTTC
CDR3 protein: CASSQPKQNPYNEQFF

D gene: .
J gene: TRBJ2-2
V gene: TRBV5-5
clone size: many
CDR3 DNA: TGTGCCAGCAGCGTTATAGCGACCCCTCAAAGGGGGGAGCTGTTTTTT
CDR3 protein: CASSVIATPQRGELFF

D gene: TRBD2
J gene: TRBJ2-1
V gene: TRBV10-2
clone size: .
CDR3 DNA: TGCGCCAGCAGGACGGGACTAGCGGGAGGCCGTCTCTCCTACAATGAGCAGTTCTTC
CDR3 protein: CASRTGLAGGRLSYNEQFF